This T cell receptor beta chain was found in a study of cytotoxic CD8 clonotypes in ibrutinib-treated CLL. Overall study: Partial response was seen in about 25 patients and complete response in 2; after median roughly six years, approximately 14 stayed remitted, roughly 12 progressed.

V shed 4 bases and J shed 2 bases, with 14 bases lying between them. CDR3 size: 15 residues. The germline V gene encodes CDR1 MGHRA and CDR2 YSYEKL. This clone turned up a few times. This table comes from immunoSEQ multiplex PCR, and its TCRdb copy is limited to in-frame clones, with some not included. The sample contains 130,000 or so clones, around three quarters of which appear only once. The sequence was obtained from a human donor with chronic lymphocytic leukemia. Here the sequenced sample was PBMCs, taken after 12 months of ibrutinib treatment. This rearrangement joins TRBV4-1 to TRBJ1-2; D possibly corresponds to TRBD1 (5 bases). CDR3 in amino acids: CASSPRRGPNYGYTF. In DNA, the CDR3 is TGCGCCAGCAGCCCAAGGAGGGGACCGAACTATGGCTACACCTTC.